The 9 T cell receptor beta chains listed next were all sequenced from one sample in a study of shared clonotypes between healthy human individuals (dated by TCRdb to 2019 to 2021). Libraries were built with the immunoSEQ multiplex PCR assay. This immuneACCESS table, as held by TCRdb, lists in-frame sequences with V and J called but not all clones. Of the missing ones, under half trace to an unresolved V gene in checked studies; the others have no known cause. Here the sample has approximately 980,000 clones; around three quarters occur a single time. The ten largest clonotypes hold roughly 1.5% of the sample. Material for sequencing was memory CD4+ T cells sorted from blood. This specimen's cell subset or site label, interpreted: CD45RA-negative fraction. Receptors were obtained from a man aged 18 to 30 in good health.

The chain links TRBV7-2 to TRBJ2-7; D is unresolved. The CDR3 length is 13 residues. V lost 3 bases, J lost 0 bases, and 6 bases lay in between. CDR1 SGHTA and CDR2 FQGNSA come from the germline V gene. CDR3 sequence: CASSFSPSYEQYF. The CDR3 DNA reads TGTGCCAGCAGCTTCTCTCCCTCCTACGAGCAGTACTTC. Full variable domain (missing parts from reference TRBV7-2 and TRBJ2-7): GAGVSQSPSNKVTEKGKDVELRCDPISGHTALYWYRQSLGQGLEFLIYFQGNSAPDKSGLPSDRFSAERTGGSVSTLTIQRTQQEDSAVYLCASSFSPSYEQYFGPGTRLTVT.

The sample holds many counts of this clone. CDR3 in amino acids: CASSLGEDNSPLHF. In DNA form, the CDR3 reads TGTGCCAGCAGCCTAGGTGAGGACAATTCACCCCTCCACTTT. The gene calls are TRBV2 and TRBJ1-6; D uncertain. Deletions cut 6 bases from V and 7 bases from J, with 13 bases between. The CDR3 is 14 amino acids. In germline, CDR1 is SNHLY, CDR2 FYNNEI.

About this clone itself: Other nucleotide sequences from this sample produce the same CDR3. The chain combines TRBV18 with TRBJ1-2; 7 bases are a match to TRBD1. With V trimmed by 6 bases and J by 3 bases, 4 bases remained unmatched. The CDR3 has 13 residues. Germline V lookup: CDR1 KGHSH, CDR2 LQKENI. CDR3 in DNA: TGTGCCAGCTCCCCCGGGACAGACTATGGCTACACCTTC. Its protein product is CASSPGTDYGYTF.

The chain links TRBV7-2 to TRBJ2-7; no clear D. The CDR3 sequence is 12 residues long. Trimming removed 1 base from V and 5 bases from J, with 6 bases in between. The germline CDR1 and CDR2 sequences are SGHTA and FQGNSA. The CDR3 bases are TGTGCCAGCAGCTTAGTTAGGGACGAGCAGTACTTC. Translation: CASSLVRDEQYF.

This sequence joins TRBV30 and TRBJ1-2; TRBD1 aligns across 9 bases. CDR3 length: 14 amino acids. Germline V CDR1 and CDR2: GTSNPN, SVGIG (reference sequence). Losses at the gene ends were 4 bases for V and 7 bases for J; bases not matched to a gene: 10. This CDR3 is CAWTPTGGVFGYTF. In DNA form, the CDR3 reads TGTGCCTGGACCCCGACAGGGGGGGTATTTGGCTACACCTTC.

The chain's CDR3 is CASSLRVGGTEAFF. CDR3 in DNA: TGTGCCAGCAGCCTCCGGGTTGGGGGGACTGAAGCTTTCTTT. The chain links TRBV5-6 to TRBJ1-1; D possibly corresponds to TRBD1 (5 bases). The V gene's germline CDR1 is SGHDT and CDR2 YYEEEE. The CDR3 has 14 amino acids. Trimming removed 4 bases from V and 5 bases from J, with 15 bases in between.

The V call is TRBV5-1, the J call TRBJ2-3; the D gene is possibly TRBD1 (5 bases). Germline-derived CDR1 and CDR2 are SGHRS and YFSETQ. V was shortened by 3 bases and J by 3 bases, with 11 bases between the two germline ends. The CDR3 contains 14 residues. The CDR3 DNA sequence: TGCGCCAGCAGCTCTTACACAGGAACAGATACGCAGTATTTT. This translates into CASSSYTGTDTQYF.

The V gene is TRBV28, the J gene TRBJ1-4; D is unclear. This CDR3 region has 13 residues. The germline V gene has CDR1 MDHEN and CDR2 SYDVKM. V was trimmed by 0 bases and J by 8 bases, leaving 7 bases between them. CDR3 coding DNA: TGTGCCAGCAGTTTATGGGGCAGGGAAAAACTGTTTTTT. Translating gives CASSLWGREKLFF.

The table lists this clone with a few counts. The chain uses TRBV19 and TRBJ1-4; D unresolved. Trimming took 7 bases from V and 0 from J, leaving 6 bases between them. Germline CDR1 is LNHDA and CDR2 is SQIVND (reference sequence). The CDR3 contains 13 residues. The CDR3 region is CASTTTTNEKLFF. The DNA of the CDR3 is TGTGCCAGTACGACTACAACTAATGAAAAACTGTTTTTT.